The clone carrying this T cell receptor beta chain showed up just once. These data originate in a study of cytomegalovirus exposure and HLA in healthy donors. The CDR3 totals 16 residues. Per germline, CDR1 SGHVS and CDR2 FQNEAQ. Deletions cut 2 bases from V and 6 bases from J, with 16 bases between. The PCR had 60 Vbeta and 13 Jbeta primers. Measured with immunoSEQ multiplex PCR; TCRdb has only the in-frame clones, and not every one. The sample carries 130,000 or so clones, around 72% recorded once. Source material: PBMCs. The receptor was derived from a man between 45 and 60 years old in good health and CMV-seropositive. The gene calls are TRBV7-8 and TRBJ2-2; D perhaps matches TRBD1 (6 bases). The CDR3: CASSLMGALLAGELFF. CDR3 in DNA: TGTGCCAGCAGCTTAATGGGGGCCCTCTTAGCCGGGGAGCTGTTTTTT.